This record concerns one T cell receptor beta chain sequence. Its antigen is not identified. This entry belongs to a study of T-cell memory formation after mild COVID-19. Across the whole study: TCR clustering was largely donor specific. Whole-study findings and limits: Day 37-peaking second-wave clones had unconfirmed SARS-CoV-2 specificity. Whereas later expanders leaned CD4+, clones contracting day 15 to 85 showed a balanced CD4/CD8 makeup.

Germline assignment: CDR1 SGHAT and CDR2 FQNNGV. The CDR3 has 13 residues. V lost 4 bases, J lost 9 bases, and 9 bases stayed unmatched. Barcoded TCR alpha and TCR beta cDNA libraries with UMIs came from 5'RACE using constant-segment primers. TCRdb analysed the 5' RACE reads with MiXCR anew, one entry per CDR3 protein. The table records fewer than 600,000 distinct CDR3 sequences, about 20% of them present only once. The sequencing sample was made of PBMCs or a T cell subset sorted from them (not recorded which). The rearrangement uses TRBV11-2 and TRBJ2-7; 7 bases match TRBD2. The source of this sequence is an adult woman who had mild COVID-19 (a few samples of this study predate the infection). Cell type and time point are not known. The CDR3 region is CASSYAGDLGQYF. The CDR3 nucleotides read TGTGCCAGCAGCTACGCGGGGGACTTGGGGCAGTACTTC.